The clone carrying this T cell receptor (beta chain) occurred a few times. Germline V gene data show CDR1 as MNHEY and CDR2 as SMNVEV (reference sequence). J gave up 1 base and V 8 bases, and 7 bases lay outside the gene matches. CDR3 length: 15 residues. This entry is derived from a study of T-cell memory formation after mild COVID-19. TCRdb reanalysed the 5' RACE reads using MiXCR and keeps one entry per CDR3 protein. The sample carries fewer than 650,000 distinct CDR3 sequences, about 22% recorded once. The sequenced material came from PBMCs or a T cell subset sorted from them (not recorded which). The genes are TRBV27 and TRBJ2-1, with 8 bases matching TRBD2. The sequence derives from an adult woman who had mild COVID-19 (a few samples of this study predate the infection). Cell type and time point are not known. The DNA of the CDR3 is TGTGCCAGCTGTCCCAGCGGGAGATCCTACAATGAGCAGTTCTTC. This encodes CASCPSGRSYNEQFF.